Shown below are 24 T cell receptor beta chains from a single sample sequenced in a study of cytomegalovirus exposure and HLA in healthy donors. PCR involved 60 Vbeta and 13 Jbeta primers. This table comes from immunoSEQ multiplex PCR, and its TCRdb copy is limited to in-frame clones, with some not included. This table has about 160,000 clones, roughly 78% appearing once. The sequenced sample consisted of PBMCs. The source of these receptors is a woman aged 45-65 years in good health and CMV-seropositive.

The chain couples TRBV28 to TRBJ1-1, with 8 bases identical to TRBD1. Germline CDR1 and CDR2: MDHEN and SYDVKM. This CDR3 is built from 14 residues. With 4 bases clipped from V and 6 bases from J, the junction kept 7 bases outside the gene matches. The CDR3 is CASSSPGGASEAFF. The CDR3 DNA reads TGTGCCAGCAGTTCCCCAGGGGGCGCGTCTGAAGCTTTCTTT.

The rearrangement joins TRBV2 to TRBJ1-1, with D uncertain. The CDR3 loop spans 14 amino acids. Deletions cut 0 bases from V and 1 base from J, with 6 bases between. CDR1 and CDR2 from the germline V gene are SNHLY and FYNNEI. CDR3 loop: CASSEAGRNTEAFF. DNA of the CDR3: TGTGCCAGCAGTGAAGCGGGGAGGAACACTGAAGCTTTCTTT. The full variable domain, rest sourced from reference TRBV2 and TRBJ1-1, is EPEVTQTPSHQVTQMGQEVILRCVPISNHLYFYWYRQILGQKVEFLVSFYNNEISEKSEIFDDQFSVERPDGSNFTLKIRSTKLEDSAMYFCASSEAGRNTEAFFGQGTRLTVV.

This clone has more than one count but fewer than ten. The V call is TRBV7-2, the J call TRBJ2-7, with a possible D match to TRBD1 (6 bases). The length of the CDR3 is 15 residues. The V and J ends lost 1 base and 2 bases respectively, with 12 bases between them. The V gene's germline CDR1 is SGHTA and CDR2 FQGNSA. The CDR3 here is CASSLGTAKTYEQYF. In nucleotides, the CDR3 is TGTGCCAGCAGCTTAGGGACAGCTAAAACCTACGAGCAGTACTTC.

The V call is TRBV21-1, the J call TRBJ1-1; whether TRBD1, the table's D call, matches the DNA was not checked. TRBV21-1 has pseudogene status. There are 18 residues in the CDR3. The CDR3 coding sequence is TGTGCCAGCAGCAAAAAAGGGCGACAGGCCGCGACAAACACTGAAGCTTTCTTT. Its translation is CASSKKGRQAATNTEAFF.

The chain joins TRBV14 to TRBJ2-7; tentative D call: TRBD1 (5 bases). V shed 4 bases and J shed 3 bases, with 16 bases lying between them. The CDR3 consists of 15 residues. Germline-derived CDR1 and CDR2 are SGHDN and FVKESK. CDR3 in amino acids: CASSPKQTDNYEQYF. The CDR3 DNA reads TGTGCCAGCAGCCCGAAGCAGACGGACAACTACGAGCAGTACTTC.

The V and J genes are TRBV7-9 and TRBJ1-5; D is ambiguous. The CDR3 extends over 12 amino acids. Germline V CDR1 and CDR2: SEHNR, FQNEAQ (reference sequence). The V end lost 2 bases, the J end lost 9 bases, and 8 bases lay between the germline ends. This chain's CDR3 is CASSLQVGPQHF. In DNA, the CDR3 is TGTGCCAGCAGCTTACAGGTGGGGCCCCAGCATTTT.

This chain uses TRBV5-1 with TRBJ1-1, with TRBD1 as a possible D gene (5 bases). The V end lost 0 bases, the J end lost 8 bases, and 11 bases lay between the germline ends. CDR1 and CDR2 from the germline V gene are SGHRS and YFSETQ. This CDR3 spans 13 amino acids. Here the CDR3 DNA reads TGCGCCAGCAGCTTGGGTGAACAGGTAGAAGCTTTCTTT. Translating gives CASSLGEQVEAFF.

The chain combines TRBV5-1 with TRBJ1-2; 8 bases fit TRBD1. The CDR3 sequence is 14 residues long. With V trimmed by 3 bases and J by 7 bases, 8 bases remained unmatched. Germline values: CDR1 SGHRS, CDR2 YFSETQ. This CDR3 reads CASSSTQGAAGYTF. The CDR3 DNA is TGCGCCAGCAGCTCAACCCAGGGGGCGGCTGGCTACACCTTC.

The V and J genes are TRBV29-1 and TRBJ2-5; 9 bases are a match to TRBD1. Trimming cost V 1 base and J 5 bases; bases outside gene matches: 5. This CDR3 spans 14 amino acids. Germline values: CDR1 SQVTM, CDR2 ANQGSEA. This CDR3 is CSVEGYRGLETQYF. As DNA, the CDR3 is TGCAGCGTTGAAGGATACAGGGGGCTGGAGACCCAGTACTTC.

V and J are TRBV4-1 and TRBJ1-3, with a possible D match to TRBD1 (5 bases). The CDR3 totals 15 residues. Trimming removed 4 bases at V and 8 bases at J, with 18 bases between. In germline, CDR1 is MGHRA, CDR2 YSYEKL. CDR3 sequence (DNA): TGCGCCAGCAGCCGGGGCCCGGACGGCGTTTACACCATATATTTT. Translation gives CASSRGPDGVYTIYF.

The V call is TRBV5-6, the J call TRBJ2-3, with 9 bases aligning to TRBD2. J was trimmed by 4 bases and V by 4 bases; bases with no gene match: 13. This CDR3 has 17 amino acids. The germline CDR1 and CDR2 sequences are SGHDT and YYEEEE. The CDR3: CASSHSSGILSADTQYF. In DNA form, the CDR3 reads TGTGCCAGCAGCCACTCTAGCGGGATCCTATCTGCAGATACGCAGTATTTT.

This chain uses TRBV18 with TRBJ1-1, with a tentative D call TRBD1 (6 bases). Germline CDR1 is KGHSH and CDR2 is LQKENI. V was pared by 3 bases and J by 7 bases, with 9 bases between. The CDR3 is 12 amino acids. The CDR3 sequence is CASSPGAYEAFF. The CDR3 nucleotides read TGTGCCAGCTCACCGGGGGCGTATGAAGCTTTCTTT.

J is TRBJ2-1 and V is TRBV2, with TRBD2 matching 9 bases. Germline trimming cut 7 bases from V and 3 bases from J; bases unmatched to any gene: 7. CDR3 length equals 15 residues. Germline V gene sequence: CDR1 SNHLY, CDR2 FYNNEI. The CDR3 spells CASISASGVYNEQFF. The CDR3 nucleotides are TGTGCCAGCATCTCTGCTAGCGGGGTCTACAATGAGCAGTTCTTC.

This clone was counted a single time. CDR3 nucleotide sequence: TGTGCCAGCAGCCCTGTTGAGGTAGCGGGGTTGGATGGCTACACCTTC. Encoded protein: CASSPVEVAGLDGYTF. The chain is built from TRBV7-2 and TRBJ1-2; D remains unclear. CDR3 length: 16 residues. Trimming removed 5 bases from V and 6 bases from J, with 22 bases in between. Looked up from germline, CDR1 is SGHTA and CDR2 is FQGNSA. The whole variable domain, filled in from reference TRBV7-2 and TRBJ1-2, reads GAGVSQSPSNKVTEKGKDVELRCDPISGHTALYWYRQSLGQGLEFLIYFQGNSAPDKSGLPSDRFSAERTGGSVSTLTIQRTQQEDSAVYLCASSPVEVAGLDGYTFGSGTRLTVV.

The rearrangement joins TRBV7-9 to TRBJ1-2, with 7 bases fitting TRBD1. Germline V CDR1 and CDR2: SEHNR, FQNEAQ (reference sequence). CDR3 length: 14 residues. The junction had 3 bases not matched to a gene; V was cut back by 5 bases and J by 0 bases. This CDR3 reads CASSIRGANYGYTF. The DNA of the CDR3 is TGTGCCAGCAGCATCAGGGGGGCTAACTATGGCTACACCTTC.

This clone appeared a few times. The chain carries TRBV6-5 and TRBJ2-5; possible D gene TRBD1, 5 bases. With 3 bases removed from V and 4 bases from J, the gap between germline ends came to 9 bases. CDR1 is MNHEY, CDR2 SVGAGI, per germline. There are 13 residues in the CDR3. In DNA form, the CDR3 reads TGTGCCAGCAGTTATTTTCAGGGAGAGACCCAGTACTTC. It codes for CASSYFQGETQYF.

The chain links TRBV7-6 to TRBJ2-1; the D is unclear. This CDR3 has 13 amino acids. CDR1 is SGHVS, CDR2 FNYEAQ, per germline. Deletions cut 6 bases from V and 9 bases from J, with 15 bases between. CDR3 in amino acids: CASSLSPIGEQFF. Written as DNA, the CDR3 is TGTGCCAGCAGTCTATCTCCAATTGGTGAGCAGTTCTTC.

The chain carries TRBV7-2 and TRBJ2-3; 9 nucleotides line up with TRBD2. Germline V gene sequence: CDR1 SGHTA, CDR2 FQGNSA. CDR3 length: 15 amino acids. V lost 2 bases and J lost 6; bases outside the gene matches: 6. CDR3 region: CASSLSSLAGDTQYF. CDR3 coding DNA: TGTGCCAGCAGCTTAAGCTCCCTAGCGGGGGATACGCAGTATTTT.

The V and J genes are TRBV28 and TRBJ1-4; TRBD1 aligns across 10 bases. This CDR3 is built from 12 residues. CDR1 is MDHEN, CDR2 SYDVKM, per germline. With V trimmed by 7 bases and J by 12 bases, 5 bases remained unmatched. DNA of the CDR3: TGTGCCAGCACCCCCGGGACAGGGGAACTGTTTTTT. Protein: CASTPGTGELFF.

The gene calls are TRBV5-1 and TRBJ2-5, with D tentatively TRBD1 (5 bases). Looked up from germline, CDR1 is SGHRS and CDR2 is YFSETQ. Between the trimmed V and J ends, which lost 0 bases and 2 bases, there was a span of 11 bases. The CDR3 is 15 residues long. The CDR3 reads CASSLVDRSQETQYF. DNA for the CDR3: TGCGCCAGCAGCTTGGTAGACAGATCACAAGAGACCCAGTACTTC.

This clone was observed once. The rearrangement uses TRBV18 and TRBJ2-3; unclear D gene. In germline, CDR1 is KGHSH, CDR2 LQKENI. V lost 3 bases to trimming and J lost 1 base, with 17 bases between them. CDR3 length: 17 amino acids. This CDR3 is CASSPDRALGGTDTQYF. The CDR3, as DNA: TGTGCCAGCTCACCCGACCGAGCGCTAGGAGGCACAGATACGCAGTATTTT.

The chain employs TRBV28 and TRBJ1-1; perhaps TRBD1 as D (6 bases). V gave up 8 bases and J gave up 4 bases, with 20 bases separating them. Germline lookup yields CDR1 MDHEN and CDR2 SYDVKM. The CDR3 has 15 residues. CDR3 sequence: CASSDGGARGTEAFF. Written as DNA, the CDR3 is TGTGCCAGCTCGGACGGGGGGGCGAGGGGCACTGAAGCTTTCTTT.

This clone was found once. This rearrangement joins TRBV27 to TRBJ2-2; D possibly corresponds to TRBD1 (5 bases). The CDR3 sequence is 15 residues long. Germline assignment: CDR1 MNHEY and CDR2 SMNVEV (reference sequence). V was trimmed by 2 bases and J by 6 bases, leaving 13 bases between them. In nucleotides, the CDR3 is TGTGCCAGCAGTTTAGGACACACAACGGCCGGGGAGCTGTTTTTT. As protein: CASSLGHTTAGELFF.

The gene calls are TRBV27 and TRBJ2-7; the D gene is possibly TRBD1 (5 bases). V was pared by 3 bases and J by 6 bases, with 18 bases between. Germline CDR1 and CDR2: MNHEY and SMNVEV (reference sequence). CDR3 length: 15 residues. DNA for the CDR3: TGTGCCAGCAGTTTTTCAAGTGGGGCGAGACTCGAGCAGTACTTC. It specifies CASSFSSGARLEQYF.